These T cell receptor beta chains were read from a single sample in a study of blood T cell repertoires in COVID-19. The data were produced by immunoSEQ multiplex PCR, yet TCRdb's version contains in-frame clones alone and is incomplete. The sample carries approximately 100,000 clones, more than 85% recorded once. Sequencing input: peripheral blood. Source of these receptors: a human donor with acute or convalescent COVID-19. The donor label of this sample is uncertain. The CDR3 runs from the conserved cysteine through the conserved F or W. A D gene is named only where the DNA matches it firmly. Clone size is not always given. Where it is, it says once, few, many or a class for expanded clones.

v_gene,len,d_gene,abundance,j_gene,CDR3nt,CDR3aa
TRBV7-9,18,NA,NA,TRBJ1-4,TGTGCCAGCAGCTTAGGAGGGCTAAGACCAGGCGGAGCGGGAAAACTGTTTTTT,CASSLGGLRPGGAGKLFF
TRBV6-5,14,NA,NA,TRBJ1-2,TGTGCCAGCAGTTACTTCGGCGGGAATATGGGCTACACCTTC,CASSYFGGNMGYTF
TRBV30,16,TRBD2,once,TRBJ2-7,TGTGCCTGGAGTGTACTAGGGACTAGCGGGAGATACGAGCAGTACTTC,CAWSVLGTSGRYEQYF
TRBV5-5,13,NA,NA,TRBJ2-7,TGTGCCAGCAGCCCGGACATCTCCTACGAGCAGTACTTC,CASSPDISYEQYF
TRBV19,14,NA,NA,TRBJ2-2,TGTGCCAGTAGTATTCGGGGGACCCCCGGGGAGCTGTTTTTT,CASSIRGTPGELFF
TRBV27,16,TRBD2,NA,TRBJ2-1,TGTGCCAGCAGCCTAGATACTAGCGGGGCCTACAATGAGCAGTTCTTC,CASSLDTSGAYNEQFF
TRBV14,14,NA,NA,TRBJ2-1,TGTGCCAGCAGCCCTTCAATAGAGCGCCATGAGCAGTTCTTC,CASSPSIERHEQFF
TRBV24-1,16,TRBD1,NA,TRBJ2-3,TGTGCCACCAGTGATACTACAGGGGGTCTCACAGATACGCAGTATTTT,CATSDTTGGLTDTQYF
TRBV28,15,NA,NA,TRBJ1-2,TGTGCCAGCAGTTCCCGCGGGTCGGCGGACTATGGCTACACCTTC,CASSSRGSADYGYTF
TRBV3-1/TRBV3-2,13,NA,NA,TRBJ2-7,TGTGCCAGCACCACAGCGCAGGGGCAAAAGCAGTACTTC,CASTTAQGQKQYF
TRBV18,15,TRBD1,NA,TRBJ1-4,TGTGCCAGCTCCCCCCAGGACAGGGCGAGTGAAAAACTGTTTTTT,CASSPQDRASEKLFF
TRBV7-9,15,TRBD2,NA,TRBJ2-1,TGTGCCAGCAGCCCTCTAGCGGGGGGCGGCGGTGAGCAGTTCTTC,CASSPLAGGGGEQFF
TRBV7-2,15,NA,NA,TRBJ2-2,TGTGCCAGCAGCTTATGGTCGGAGTCCACCGGGGAGCTGTTTTTT,CASSLWSESTGELFF
TRBV7-9,14,TRBD1,NA,TRBJ1-2,TGTGCCAGCAGCAGCGGACAGGGATGGTATGGCTACACCTTC,CASSSGQGWYGYTF
TRBV24-1,14,NA,NA,TRBJ2-1,TGTGCCACCAGTGATGCGGGATCAAAGAATGAGCAGTTCTTC,CATSDAGSKNEQFF
TRBV7-9,12,NA,NA,TRBJ1-5,TGTGCCAGCAGCTTAGGCAGTCAGCCCCAGCATTTT,CASSLGSQPQHF
TRBV19,15,NA,NA,TRBJ1-1,TGTGCCAGTAGTATTGCCGGGTCGGGGAACACTGAAGCTTTCTTT,CASSIAGSGNTEAFF
TRBV18,13,NA,NA,TRBJ2-3,TGTGCCAGCTCACCATCCGGGGGAGATACGCAGTATTTT,CASSPSGGDTQYF
TRBV5-4,14,NA,NA,TRBJ2-3,TGTGCCAGCAGCTTGGGGGCTAGCACAGATACGCAGTATTTT,CASSLGASTDTQYF
TRBV5-1,14,NA,NA,TRBJ1-2,TGCGCCAGCAGCTTGGGAGGCGGCTCCTATGGCTACACCTTC,CASSLGGGSYGYTF
TRBV3-1/TRBV3-2,12,NA,few,TRBJ2-5,TGTGCCAGCAGCCGGGACTTTGGGACCCAGTACTTC,CASSRDFGTQYF
TRBV10-3,16,NA,NA,TRBJ1-2,TGTGCCATCAGTGAGTCGGAGGGCAGATCAAATTATGGCTACACCTTC,CAISESEGRSNYGYTF
TRBV29-1,15,NA,NA,TRBJ2-6,TGCAGCGTTAGGGGTCAGGCCTCTGGGGCCAACGTCCTGACTTTC,CSVRGQASGANVLTF
TRBV10-3,15,TRBD1,NA,TRBJ1-2,TGTGCCATCAGCCTGCCGGGGACAGGGGGCCATGGCTACACCTTC,CAISLPGTGGHGYTF
TRBV4-2,16,TRBD2,NA,TRBJ2-3,TGTGCCAGCAGCGGAAGACTAGCCAGGGGCACAGATACGCAGTATTTT,CASSGRLARGTDTQYF
TRBV11-2,15,NA,NA,TRBJ1-3,TGTGCCAGCAGCTTAGGGCCCAGGCCTGGAAACACCATATATTTT,CASSLGPRPGNTIYF
TRBV29-1,15,TRBD1,NA,TRBJ1-3,TGCAGCGGTTGGACAGGCCCTCGGAGGGGAAACACCATATATTTT,CSGWTGPRRGNTIYF
TRBV5-1,15,TRBD2,once,TRBJ2-1,TGCGCCAGCAGCCCGGGACTAGCGGTATACAATGAGCAGTTCTTC,CASSPGLAVYNEQFF
TRBV28,13,NA,NA,TRBJ1-5,TGTGCTATCACGCGGGGGGCGGGTCAGCCCCAGCATTTT,CAITRGAGQPQHF
TRBV11-1,15,NA,NA,TRBJ1-1,TGTGCCAGCAGCCACCCCCCGGGCAGGGACACTGAAGCTTTCTTT,CASSHPPGRDTEAFF
TRBV5-1,14,TRBD1,NA,TRBJ1-1,TGCGCCAGCAGCCCCGGACAGGTGAACACTGAAGCTTTCTTT,CASSPGQVNTEAFF
TRBV7-3,15,NA,NA,TRBJ1-2,TGTGCCAGCAGCCCGACATCTGATTCAACCTATGGCTACACCTTC,CASSPTSDSTYGYTF
TRBV2,15,TRBD1,NA,TRBJ2-5,TGTGCCAGCAGTGAAGAGGACAGGGGAGTGGAGACCCAGTACTTC,CASSEEDRGVETQYF
TRBV19,12,NA,NA,TRBJ2-1,TGTGCCAGTAGCCTAGGATACAATGAGCAGTTCTTC,CASSLGYNEQFF
TRBV19,15,NA,NA,TRBJ1-1,TGTGCCAGTAGTTCACGGACAGTATGGAACACTGAAGCTTTCTTT,CASSSRTVWNTEAFF
TRBV2,13,TRBD1,NA,TRBJ2-7,TGTGCCACCAAGGGGACAGGAGGCTACGAGCAGTACTTC,CATKGTGGYEQYF
TRBV6-2/TRBV6-3,16,TRBD1,NA,TRBJ2-3,TGTGCCAGCAGTTCCGGGACAGGGCTCTTCACAGATACGCAGTATTTT,CASSSGTGLFTDTQYF
TRBV6-5,14,NA,few,TRBJ2-1,TGTGCCAGCAGTTACTTGTCTAAAACCAATGAGCAGTTCTTC,CASSYLSKTNEQFF
TRBV5-4,14,NA,few,TRBJ2-7,TGTGCCAGCAGCTTGCCTGGGGCGGCCTACGAGCAGTACTTC,CASSLPGAAYEQYF
TRBV24-1,15,TRBD2,NA,TRBJ2-5,TGTGCCACCAGACAGCGGGAGGGACTTCAAGAGACCCAGTACTTC,CATRQREGLQETQYF
TRBV4-1,16,TRBD2,NA,TRBJ2-3,TGCGCCAGCAGCCAAGCGGGACTAGCGGGAGCAGATACGCAGTATTTT,CASSQAGLAGADTQYF
TRBV28,14,NA,NA,TRBJ1-2,TGTGCCAGCGGTTCTCTCGACAGAAACTATGGCTACACCTTC,CASGSLDRNYGYTF
TRBV12-3/TRBV12-4,13,TRBD2,NA,TRBJ2-1,TGTGCCAGCACCCGCGGGGGTTCAGGTGAGCAGTTCTTC,CASTRGGSGEQFF
TRBV18,18,NA,NA,TRBJ2-2,TGTGCCAGCTCACCCAGAGACGCCAGGTTCGAGAACACCGGGGAGCTGTTTTTT,CASSPRDARFENTGELFF
TRBV6-5,14,NA,NA,TRBJ1-1,TGTGCCAGCATAGAGATCCAGGGGTTCACTGAAGCTTTCTTT,CASIEIQGFTEAFF